A selection of T cell receptor beta chains follows, all from one sample in a study of T cell repertoires in cytomegalovirus infection. TCRdb re-called the reads through MiXCR, storing one row per CDR3 protein. Seen here are more than 300,000 distinct CDR3 sequences, approximately 30% observed once, and the top ten hold roughly 13%. No antigen has been assigned to these receptors. The source was cultured PBMCs, collected from culture after CMV antigen stimulation. These receptors came from a human donor in good health (CMV status not recorded). Some clones in this sample may be carry-over from other donors' samples. CDR3s include the opening cysteine and the closing phenylalanine or tryptophan. A D gene is named only where the DNA matches it firmly. Not all rows give a size; the values are once, few, many and, for expanded clones, a class.

TRBJ1-4 TRBV13 NA NA TGTGCCAGCAGCCCTCGGGACAAGGGTCTGGTAGAACTGTTTTTT CASSPRDKGLVELFF
TRBJ2-1 TRBV25-1 TRBD1 NA TGTGCCAGCAGTGAACCCTGGGGGACAGCGCTTGGGGATGAGCAGTTCTTC CASSEPWGTALGDEQFF
TRBJ1-2 TRBV2 NA NA TGTGCCAGCAGTGAGAACAGAGACTATGGCTACACCTTC CASSENRDYGYTF
TRBJ1-5 TRBV28 NA NA TGTGCCAGCAGTCCCACCCTCGGGGTGGGAGGTCAGCCCCAGCATTTT CASSPTLGVGGQPQHF
TRBJ2-1 TRBV4-3 TRBD2 many TGCGCCAGCAGCCAAGGTCCGACTAGCGGGAGAGGCAATGAGCAGTTCTTC CASSQGPTSGRGNEQFF
TRBJ1-5 TRBV7-2 NA few TGTGCCAGCAGCTTAGAAGTATTGGCGTCAGGGAGCCAGCCCCAGCATTTT CASSLEVLASGSQPQHF
TRBJ2-3 TRBV20-1 NA NA TGCAGTGCCGCTAGCACTAGCACAGATACGCAGTATTTT CSAASTSTDTQYF
TRBJ2-3 TRBV12-3/TRBV12-4 TRBD1 few TGTGCCAGCAGCCGCAGGGGGCGGAAAGATACGCAGTATTTT CASSRRGRKDTQYF
TRBJ1-5 TRBV7-2 NA NA TGTGCCAGCAGCCAGGGACGGGCTAGGAGTCAGCCCCAGCATTTT CASSQGRARSQPQHF
TRBJ1-2 TRBV11-2 TRBD1 once TGTGCCAGCAGCCGGACTCCGGGACAGGGAACAGGCGGCTACACCTTC CASSRTPGQGTGGYTF
TRBJ2-1 TRBV20-1 TRBD2 many TGCAGTGCTAGAGATCTCCGGACTAGCGGGCAGAGCTCCTACAATGAGCAGTTCTTC CSARDLRTSGQSSYNEQFF
TRBJ2-7 TRBV6-2/TRBV6-3 TRBD2 few TGTGCCAGCAGTTACCGGGGGAGGGGACTAGCGTTCTACGAGCAGTACTTC CASSYRGRGLAFYEQYF
TRBJ1-5 TRBV19 NA NA TGTGCCAGTAGTATTGTCAGGGCTCAGCCCCAGCATTTT CASSIVRAQPQHF
TRBJ1-1 TRBV20-1 TRBD1 NA TGCAGTACCTCGGGACAGGGGGTAACTGAAGCTTTCTTT CSTSGQGVTEAFF
TRBJ1-6 TRBV7-2 TRBD1 many TGTGCCAGCAGCGACCTGAGGACAGGGCATTCACCCCTCCACTTT CASSDLRTGHSPLHF
TRBJ1-6 TRBV12-3/TRBV12-4 NA NA TGTGCCAGCAGTTTACAGGGAGATGGCTATAATTCACCCCTCCACTTT CASSLQGDGYNSPLHF
TRBJ1-2 TRBV7-9 TRBD1 once TGTGCCAGCAGCTTGCGGAGACAGGGAAATGGCTACACCTTC CASSLRRQGNGYTF
TRBJ1-1 TRBV7-8 NA NA TGTGCCAGCAGCGCCGCTTCTTGGACTGAAGCTTTCTTT CASSAASWTEAFF
TRBJ2-7 TRBV7-2 NA many TGTGCCATCATCGACGGTTCCTACGAGCAGTACTTC CAIIDGSYEQYF
TRBJ2-7 TRBV6-1 TRBD1 few TGTGCCAGCAGCGAAACGGGACAGGGAGTTTACGAGCAGTACTTC CASSETGQGVYEQYF
TRBJ2-3 TRBV7-6 NA NA TGTGCCAGCAGCTTCATCCAACCGCCAGATACGCAGTATTTT CASSFIQPPDTQYF
TRBJ1-5 TRBV4-1 NA NA TGCGCCAGCAGCCAAGAGGGAACAAGTAATCAGCCCCAGCATTTT CASSQEGTSNQPQHF
TRBJ1-3 TRBV15 NA few TGTGCCACCAGCAGAGAATCAACAGGGCGCTCTGGAAACACCATATATTTT CATSRESTGRSGNTIYF
TRBJ2-7 TRBV9 TRBD2 NA TGTGCCAGCAGCCCCTCGGCGGGAGTCTACGAGCAGTACTTC CASSPSAGVYEQYF
TRBJ2-3 TRBV4-3 NA NA TGCGCCAGCAGCCAAGATAAGGCCACAGATACGCAGTATTTT CASSQDKATDTQYF
TRBJ2-1 TRBV7-6 TRBD2 few TGTGCCAGCAGCTTAATCCCAAGGCTAGCGGGAAGCTCCTACAATGAGCAGTTCTTC CASSLIPRLAGSSYNEQFF
TRBJ2-5 TRBV7-2 TRBD2 few TGTGCCAGCAGCTTTAGCGGGAGGTGGGGGGAGACCCAGTACTTC CASSFSGRWGETQYF
TRBJ2-5 TRBV7-2 NA many TGTGCCAGCAGCTCGGGACAGACCCAGTACTTC CASSSGQTQYF
TRBJ2-3 TRBV6-5 NA many TGTGCCAGCAGTTACTCGGCGGTTAGCACAGATACGCAGTATTTT CASSYSAVSTDTQYF
TRBJ1-2 TRBV11-2 TRBD1 NA TGTGCCAGCAGCGCAGCCGGGACAGCCTATGGCTACACCTTC CASSAAGTAYGYTF
TRBJ2-5 TRBV6-5 NA NA TGTGCCAGCAGTTACACCTACCCCAACAGGTTACTGGTCGAGACCCAGTACTTC CASSYTYPNRLLVETQYF
TRBJ1-2 TRBV7-8 TRBD1 few TGTGCCAGCAGCCAACCGGACAGGGAGGCTGGCTACACCTTC CASSQPDREAGYTF
TRBJ1-4 TRBV7-8 NA few TGTGCCAGCAGCTTAAGAAACCGACAGGCGTTTAATGAAAAACTGTTTTTT CASSLRNRQAFNEKLFF